This T cell receptor beta chain came from a study of spatial heterogeneity in lung cancer. From germline, CDR1 is SGHVS and CDR2 FNYEAQ. This CDR3 is built from 12 residues. With 2 bases removed from V and 3 bases from J, the gap between germline ends came to 5 bases. Sample time point: sample taken at primary tumor resection. From tumor, nontumor lung or frozen PBMC, whole RNA was taken unsorted for sequencing. Each molecule of TCR cDNA was tagged with one unique molecular identifier. TCRdb recomputed calls from the 5' RACE reads with MiXCR, one row per CDR3 protein. Of about 100,000 distinct CDR3 sequences listed, approximately 4.4% are singletons. Whole-study results and caveats: Of tumor T cells, an estimated coverage of around 7% was reached for alpha chains and roughly 13% for beta chains. Expanded alpha and beta TCR counts within tumors tracked tumor mutation counts.

This clonotype was recorded many times. Its antigen is currently unknown. This specimen was lung tumor tissue, taken at surgery. The chain joins TRBV7-6 to TRBJ2-7; no reliable D call. The source of this sequence is a male donor with early-stage non-small cell lung cancer. The CDR3 coding sequence is TGTGCCAGCAGCTTATCTGGCTACGAGCAGTACTTC. Amino acid sequence: CASSLSGYEQYF.